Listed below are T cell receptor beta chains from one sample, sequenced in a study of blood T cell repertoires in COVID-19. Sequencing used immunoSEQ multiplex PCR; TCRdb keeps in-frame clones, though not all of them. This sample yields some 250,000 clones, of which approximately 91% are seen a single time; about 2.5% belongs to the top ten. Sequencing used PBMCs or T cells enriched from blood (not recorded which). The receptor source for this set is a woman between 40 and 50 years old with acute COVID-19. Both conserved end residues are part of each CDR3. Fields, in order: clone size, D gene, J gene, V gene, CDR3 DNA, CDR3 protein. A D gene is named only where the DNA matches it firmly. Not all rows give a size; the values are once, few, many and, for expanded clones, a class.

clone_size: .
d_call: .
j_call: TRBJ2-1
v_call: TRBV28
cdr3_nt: TGTGCCAGCGAGGGGGGGCCGTTTAATGAGCAGTTCTTC
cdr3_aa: CASEGGPFNEQFF

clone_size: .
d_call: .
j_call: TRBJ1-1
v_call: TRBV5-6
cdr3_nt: TGTGCCAGCAGCTTGGCTGCGGGGGCGGGCACTGAAGCTTTCTTT
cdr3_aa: CASSLAAGAGTEAFF

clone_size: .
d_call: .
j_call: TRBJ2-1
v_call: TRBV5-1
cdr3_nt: TGCGCCAGCCGGGTAGTGGCTCGGCCCGGCAATGAGCAGTTCTTC
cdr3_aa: CASRVVARPGNEQFF

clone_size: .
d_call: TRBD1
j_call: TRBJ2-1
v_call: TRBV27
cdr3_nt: TGTGCCAGCAGTTACCGGGACAGGGGCACCAATGAGCAGTTCTTC
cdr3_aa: CASSYRDRGTNEQFF

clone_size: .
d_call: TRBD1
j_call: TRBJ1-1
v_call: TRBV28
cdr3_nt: TGTGCCAGTGACAGGGGGGGCATCACTGAAGCTTTCTTT
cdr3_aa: CASDRGGITEAFF

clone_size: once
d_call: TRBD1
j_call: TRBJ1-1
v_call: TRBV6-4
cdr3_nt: TGTGCCAGCGGATACAGGGGTACTGAAGCTTTCTTT
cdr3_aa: CASGYRGTEAFF

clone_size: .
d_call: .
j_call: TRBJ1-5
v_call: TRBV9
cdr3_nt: TGTGCCAGCAGCGTAGATGGGCAGGGCAATCAGCCCCAGCATTTT
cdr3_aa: CASSVDGQGNQPQHF

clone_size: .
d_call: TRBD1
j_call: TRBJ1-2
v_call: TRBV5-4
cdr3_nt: TGTGCCAGCAGCTTCACAGGGGATGGCTACACCTTC
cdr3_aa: CASSFTGDGYTF

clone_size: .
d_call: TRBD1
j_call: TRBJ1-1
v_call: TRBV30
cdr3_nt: TGTGCCTGGGCACAGGGGGAGAACACTGAAGCTTTCTTT
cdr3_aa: CAWAQGENTEAFF

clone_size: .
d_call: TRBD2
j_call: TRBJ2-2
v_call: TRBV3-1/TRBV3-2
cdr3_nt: TGTGCCAGCAGCCAAGAGGGAGCGGGGGATACCGGGGAGCTGTTTTTT
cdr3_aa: CASSQEGAGDTGELFF

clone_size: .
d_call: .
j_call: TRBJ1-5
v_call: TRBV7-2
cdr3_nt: TGTGCCAGCAGCAACAGGGTTGATCAGCCCCAGCATTTT
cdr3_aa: CASSNRVDQPQHF

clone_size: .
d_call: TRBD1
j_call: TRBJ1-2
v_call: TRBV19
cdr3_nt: TGTGCCAGTAGTATAGTCGCCGGGACAGGGGTTAGCGGCTACACCTTC
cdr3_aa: CASSIVAGTGVSGYTF

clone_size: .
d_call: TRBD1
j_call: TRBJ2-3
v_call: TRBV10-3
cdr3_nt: TGTGCCATCAGTGGGACAGGTTTAGATACGCAGTATTTT
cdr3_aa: CAISGTGLDTQYF

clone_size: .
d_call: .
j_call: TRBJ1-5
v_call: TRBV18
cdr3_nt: TGTGCCAGCTCCCCAATGGCGACAGACTCCTATAGCAATCAGCCCCAGCATTTT
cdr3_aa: CASSPMATDSYSNQPQHF

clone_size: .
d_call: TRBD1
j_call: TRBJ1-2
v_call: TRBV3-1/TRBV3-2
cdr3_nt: TGTGCCAGCAGCCTTGGACAGGGGGGTGGCTACACCTTC
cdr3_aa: CASSLGQGGGYTF

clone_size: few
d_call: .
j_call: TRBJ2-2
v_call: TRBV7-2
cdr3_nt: TGTGCCAGCAGCTCTAACGCCCCAGGGTTCGGGGAGCTGTTTTTT
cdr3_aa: CASSSNAPGFGELFF

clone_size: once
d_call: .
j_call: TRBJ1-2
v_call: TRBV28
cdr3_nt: TGTGCCAGCAGTTCTGAGGGTCGTCATAACTATGGCTACACCTTC
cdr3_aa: CASSSEGRHNYGYTF

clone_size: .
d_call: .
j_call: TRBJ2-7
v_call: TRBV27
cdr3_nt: TGTGCCAGCAGTCCTAGACAGGAAGGGAGCTACGAGCAGTACTTC
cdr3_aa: CASSPRQEGSYEQYF

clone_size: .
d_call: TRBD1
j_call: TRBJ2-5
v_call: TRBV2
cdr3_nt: TGTGCCAGCAGCGGACAGGGGGCCCAGCTTCCCCAGTACTTC
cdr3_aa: CASSGQGAQLPQYF

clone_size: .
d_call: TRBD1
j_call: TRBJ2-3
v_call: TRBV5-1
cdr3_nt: TGCGCCAGCAGCTTTGGACAGGGGACAGATACGCAGTATTTT
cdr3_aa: CASSFGQGTDTQYF

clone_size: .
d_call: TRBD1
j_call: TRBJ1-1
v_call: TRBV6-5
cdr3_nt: TGTGCCAGCAGTTACGGAGGGACAGTCAGGTTCACTGAAGCTTTCTTT
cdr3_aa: CASSYGGTVRFTEAFF

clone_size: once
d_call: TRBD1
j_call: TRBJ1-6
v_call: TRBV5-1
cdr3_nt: TGCGCCAGCAGCTACTGGACAGGGGTAGGTTCACCCCTCCACTTT
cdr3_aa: CASSYWTGVGSPLHF

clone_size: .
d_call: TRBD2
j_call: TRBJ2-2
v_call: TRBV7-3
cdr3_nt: TGTGCCAGCAGCTTAAGACTAGCGGGAGCCACCGGGGAGCTGTTTTTT
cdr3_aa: CASSLRLAGATGELFF

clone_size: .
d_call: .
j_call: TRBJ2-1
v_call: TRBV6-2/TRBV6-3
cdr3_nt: TGTGCCAGCAGTTACTGGCTGCAGAATGAGCAGTTCTTC
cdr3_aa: CASSYWLQNEQFF

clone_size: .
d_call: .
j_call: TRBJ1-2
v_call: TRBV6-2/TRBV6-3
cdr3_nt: TGTGCCAGCAGTTACTCAACAGTCTACACCTTC
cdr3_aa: CASSYSTVYTF

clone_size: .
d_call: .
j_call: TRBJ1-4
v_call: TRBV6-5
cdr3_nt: TGTGCCAGCAGGCCGAGGTTGAATGAAAAACTGTTTTTT
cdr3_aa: CASRPRLNEKLFF

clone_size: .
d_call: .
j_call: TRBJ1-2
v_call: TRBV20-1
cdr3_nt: TGCAGTGCCAGTCCCCCCCCGTTCTATGGCTACACCTTC
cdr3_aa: CSASPPPFYGYTF

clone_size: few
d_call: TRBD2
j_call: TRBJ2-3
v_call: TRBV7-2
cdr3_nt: TGTGCCAGCAGCCCCCGCGGGAGGACCACAGATACGCAGTATTTT
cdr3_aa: CASSPRGRTTDTQYF